This TCR beta chain derives from a study of blood T cells in healthy people across ages. Study-wide results and limits: PBMCs left unsorted prevented a conclusive naive versus antigen-experienced comparison.

This clonotype came up a few times. The antigen is unknown. This CDR3 is 15 amino acids long. J was trimmed by 3 bases and V by 7 bases; bases with no gene match: 9. Alongside a J-beta primer mix, a sample-barcoded 5' primer served in a second PCR lasting about 7 to 11 cycles. TCRdb reanalysed the 5' RACE reads using MiXCR and keeps one entry per CDR3 protein. Counted here are about 800,000 distinct CDR3 sequences, approximately 25% occurring once; the ten biggest clones make up around 3.6%. Separately, the same data were catalogued under a study of T cells of mothers and their children. Per that study: The study found slightly higher but non-significant overlap in related versus unrelated mother-child pairs.

Sequencing was carried out using blood. V and J are TRBV12-3 or TRBV12-4 and TRBJ2-5; the match to TRBD2 covers 9 bases. This receptor was taken from a boy younger than 18 in good health. The CDR3 sequence: CASTRAGGLEETQYF. CDR3 nucleotides: TGTGCCAGCACCCGGGCGGGGGGGCTGGAAGAGACCCAGTACTTC.